This T cell receptor (beta chain) was profiled in a study of radiotherapy plus CTLA-4 blockade in lung cancer. Data came from immunoSEQ multiplex PCR; TCRdb stores just in-frame clones and leaves some out. The sample yields about 100,000 clones, about 83% seen once. Study-wide results and caveats: Clones derived from tumor TCRs expanded in blood after radiotherapy plus ipilimumab.

There are 17 residues in the CDR3. CDR1 LNHDA and CDR2 SQIVND come from the germline V gene (reference sequence). The ends lost 1 base at V and 7 bases at J; junction bases unmatched: 12. The study treated chemo-refractory metastatic non-small-cell lung cancer patients with focal radiation plus ipilimumab CTLA-4 blockade. A few counts support this clone. Its antigen is as yet unknown. The rearrangement joins TRBV19 to TRBJ2-7, with 11 bases identical to TRBD2. The clonotype was recovered from a human donor with non-small cell lung cancer who had stable disease on radiotherapy plus ipilimumab. Here the sequenced sample was peripheral blood, taken from a patient treated with radiotherapy plus ipilimumab. The CDR3 here is CASSIAPGTSGPKEQYF. CDR3 in DNA: TGTGCCAGTAGTATAGCCCCGGGGACTAGCGGTCCAAAGGAGCAGTACTTC.